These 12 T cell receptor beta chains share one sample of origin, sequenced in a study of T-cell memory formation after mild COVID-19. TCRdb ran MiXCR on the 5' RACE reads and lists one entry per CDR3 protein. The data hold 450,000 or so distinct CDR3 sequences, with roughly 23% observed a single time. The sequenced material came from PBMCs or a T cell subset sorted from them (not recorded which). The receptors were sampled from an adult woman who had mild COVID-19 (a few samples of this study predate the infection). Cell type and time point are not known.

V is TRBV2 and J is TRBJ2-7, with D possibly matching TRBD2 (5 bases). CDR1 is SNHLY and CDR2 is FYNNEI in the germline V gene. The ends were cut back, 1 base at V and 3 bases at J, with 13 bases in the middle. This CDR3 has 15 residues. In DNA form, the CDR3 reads TGTGCCAGCAGTGAAGACGCCCAGAGGGACTACGAGCAGTACTTC. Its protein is CASSEDAQRDYEQYF.

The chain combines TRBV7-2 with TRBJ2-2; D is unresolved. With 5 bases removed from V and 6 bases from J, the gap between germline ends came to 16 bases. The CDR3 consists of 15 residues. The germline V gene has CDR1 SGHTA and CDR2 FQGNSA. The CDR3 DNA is TGTGCCAGCAGCCGTCCGCGTATATCGTCCGGGGAGCTGTTTTTT. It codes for CASSRPRISSGELFF.

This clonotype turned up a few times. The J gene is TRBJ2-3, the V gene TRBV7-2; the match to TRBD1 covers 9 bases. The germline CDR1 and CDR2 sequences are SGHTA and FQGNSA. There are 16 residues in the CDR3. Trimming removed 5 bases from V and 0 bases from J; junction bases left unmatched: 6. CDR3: CASSTRQGVSTDTQYF. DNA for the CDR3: TGTGCCAGCAGCACCAGACAGGGGGTTAGCACAGATACGCAGTATTTT.

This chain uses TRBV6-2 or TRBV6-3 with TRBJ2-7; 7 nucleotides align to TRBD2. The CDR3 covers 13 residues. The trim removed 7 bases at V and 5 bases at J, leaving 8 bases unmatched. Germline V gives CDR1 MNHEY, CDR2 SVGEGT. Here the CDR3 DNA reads TGTGCCAGCAAGGCGGGGGTAAATCACGAGCAGTACTTC. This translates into CASKAGVNHEQYF.

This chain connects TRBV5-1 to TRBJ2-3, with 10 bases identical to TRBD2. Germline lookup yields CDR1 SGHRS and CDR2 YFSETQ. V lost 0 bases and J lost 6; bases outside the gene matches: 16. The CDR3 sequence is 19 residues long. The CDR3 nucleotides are TGCGCCAGCAGCTTGGGTGTTAGCGGGGGGCCCTCCCCAGAGGATACGCAGTATTTT. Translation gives CASSLGVSGGPSPEDTQYF.

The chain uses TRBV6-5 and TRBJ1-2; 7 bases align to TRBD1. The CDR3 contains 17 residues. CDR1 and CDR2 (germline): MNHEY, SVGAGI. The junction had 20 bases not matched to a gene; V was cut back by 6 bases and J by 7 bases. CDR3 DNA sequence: TGTGCCAGCAGATTAACGGGAGGGGGCGCCCCGGTGGCTGGCTACACCTTC. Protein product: CASRLTGGGAPVAGYTF.

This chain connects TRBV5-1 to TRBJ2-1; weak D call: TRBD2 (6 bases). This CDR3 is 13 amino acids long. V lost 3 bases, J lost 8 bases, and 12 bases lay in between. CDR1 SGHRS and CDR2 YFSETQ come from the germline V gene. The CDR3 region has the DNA TGCGCCAGCAGCTCCGTGGGGGGTCATGAGCAGTTCTTC. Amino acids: CASSSVGGHEQFF.

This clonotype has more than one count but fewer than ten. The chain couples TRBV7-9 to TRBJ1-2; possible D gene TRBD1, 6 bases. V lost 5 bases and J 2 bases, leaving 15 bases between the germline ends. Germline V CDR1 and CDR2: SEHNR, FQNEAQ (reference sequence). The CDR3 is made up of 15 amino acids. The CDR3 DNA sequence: TGTGCCAGCAGCGCTACAGGGTTGGGGAACTATGGCTACACCTTC. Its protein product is CASSATGLGNYGYTF.

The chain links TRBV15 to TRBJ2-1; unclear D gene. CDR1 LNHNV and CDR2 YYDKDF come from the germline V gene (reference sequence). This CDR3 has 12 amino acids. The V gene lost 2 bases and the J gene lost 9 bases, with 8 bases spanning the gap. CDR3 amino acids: CATSRPRGEQFF. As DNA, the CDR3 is TGTGCCACCAGCAGACCTCGCGGTGAGCAGTTCTTC.

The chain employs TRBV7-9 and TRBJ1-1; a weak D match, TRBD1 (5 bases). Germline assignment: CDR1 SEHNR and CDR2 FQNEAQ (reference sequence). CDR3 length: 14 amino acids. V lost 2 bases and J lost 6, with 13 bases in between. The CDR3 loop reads CASSLLHGTSEAFF. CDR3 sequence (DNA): TGTGCCAGCAGCTTACTCCATGGGACTTCTGAAGCTTTCTTT.

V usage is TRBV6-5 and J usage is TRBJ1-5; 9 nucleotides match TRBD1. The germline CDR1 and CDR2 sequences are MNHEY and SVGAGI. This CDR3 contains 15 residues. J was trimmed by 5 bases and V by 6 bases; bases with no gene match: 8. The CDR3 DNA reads TGTGCCAGCAGGTCGTCGGGACAGGGTTATCAGCCCCAGCATTTT. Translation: CASRSSGQGYQPQHF.

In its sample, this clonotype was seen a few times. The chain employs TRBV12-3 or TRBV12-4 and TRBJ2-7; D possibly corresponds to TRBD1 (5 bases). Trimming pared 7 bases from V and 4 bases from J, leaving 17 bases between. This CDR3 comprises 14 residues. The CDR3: CASTKGAQAYEQYF. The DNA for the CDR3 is TGTGCCAGCACCAAAGGGGCGCAGGCTTACGAGCAGTACTTC.